This entry features one TCR beta chain sequence. Its specificity is unknown. Using unique molecular identifiers, the investigators prepared the TCRbeta library. TCRdb reprocessed the PCR reads via MiXCR and lists one record per CDR3 protein. This table holds fewer than 750,000 distinct CDR3 sequences, 23% found once. Per the germline V gene, CDR1 is MDHEN and CDR2 is SYDVKM. V lost 7 bases and J lost 0; bases outside the gene matches: 8. The CDR3 runs 17 residues. The data originate from a study of T-cell reconstitution after alpha-beta-depleted transplantation in children. Study outcomes and limitations: Reported findings indicate that, about two months after transplant, alpha-beta T cells came from several hundred expanded clones, which were derived from non-depleted graft cells. High day-60 TCRbeta diversity in some patients came from surviving recipient T cells and thymic progenitors. Newly produced T cells mostly provided counts and TCRbeta diversity after one year, as hyperexpanded clones declined.

This chain joins TRBV28 and TRBJ1-5, with 11 bases lining up with TRBD1. The clonotype was recovered from a boy in the first two years of life who had a stem cell transplant for acute myeloid leukemia, so the T cells may come from the graft donor. The sample was PBMCs, mostly from graft donor cells, taken 360 days after TCRalphabeta/CD19-depleted stem cell transplant. The CDR3 DNA reads TGTGCCAGCAAACGGGACAGGGGGACTTATAGCAATCAGCCCCAGCATTTT. It translates to CASKRDRGTYSNQPQHF.